A single sample is the source of the 12 T cell receptor beta chains below, sequenced in a study of blood T cell repertoires in COVID-19. The protocol was immunoSEQ multiplex PCR, while the TCRdb copy is restricted to in-frame clones and leaves out a portion. The sample has roughly 38,000 clones, about three quarters seen once. The source material was peripheral blood. The receptor set was obtained from a man in his 70s with active or convalescent COVID-19.

Only one count was recorded for this clone. The CDR3 sequence: CASSSVARRYNEQFF. The CDR3 DNA reads TGTGCCAGCAGTTCTGTCGCGCGCCGGTACAATGAGCAGTTCTTC. The chain joins TRBV27 to TRBJ2-1, with D uncertain. The germline V gene has CDR1 MNHEY and CDR2 SMNVEV (reference sequence). The CDR3 consists of 15 residues. Trimming took off 4 bases at V and 4 bases at J, with 14 bases between the two ends.

The V and J genes are TRBV1 and TRBJ1-5; the table calls TRBD1, which could not be checked here. TRBV1 is labeled a pseudogene. This CDR3 spans 20 amino acids. CDR3 sequence: CTSSQDVPDRGPRGNQPQHF. The CDR3 DNA reads as TGCACCAGCAGCCAAGACGTGCCGGACAGGGGCCCTCGGGGCAATCAGCCCCAGCATTTT.

The chain couples TRBV27 to TRBJ2-5, with 11 bases that match TRBD2. CDR3 size: 18 residues. CDR1 is MNHEY and CDR2 is SMNVEV in the germline V gene (reference sequence). After removal of 2 bases from V and 4 bases from J, the junction contained 12 bases not matched to a gene. CDR3 sequence reads: CASSLGSSGGLGGETQYF. CDR3 in DNA: TGTGCCAGCAGTTTAGGGTCTAGCGGGGGGCTGGGAGGAGAGACCCAGTACTTC.

The chain links TRBV5-1 to TRBJ2-7; D possibly corresponds to TRBD2 (5 bases). The CDR3 is 12 residues long. Germline V gene lookup returns CDR1 SGHRS and CDR2 YFSETQ. V shed 4 bases and J shed 3 bases, with 8 bases lying between them. The CDR3 protein is CASSEGGYEQYF. CDR3 nucleotide sequence: TGCGCCAGCAGCGAAGGAGGCTACGAGCAGTACTTC.

The chain has TRBV30 and TRBJ2-1, with 9 nucleotides matching TRBD2. This CDR3 is 15 amino acids long. The germline CDR1 and CDR2 sequences are GTSNPN and SVGIG (reference sequence). Losses at the gene ends were 2 bases for V and 6 bases for J; bases not matched to a gene: 8. This CDR3 reads CAWSRGSGGLNEQFF. In DNA, the CDR3 is TGTGCCTGGAGTCGTGGTAGCGGGGGCCTCAATGAGCAGTTCTTC.

The chain recombines TRBV3-1 (or the pseudogene TRBV3-2) with TRBJ1-4; no clear D gene. The CDR3 runs to 18 residues. Germline CDR1 LGHDT, CDR2 YNNKEL (reference sequence). Deletions cut 1 base from V and 0 bases from J, with 15 bases between. The CDR3 nucleotides read TGTGCCAGCAGCCAAGCCCACCAATTTCAGACAACTAATGAAAAACTGTTTTTT. Translated: CASSQAHQFQTTNEKLFF.

For the CDR3, the DNA is TGCGCCAGCAGCCGCGTCCAGGGATCCCAAGAGACCCAGTACTTC. It yields the protein CASSRVQGSQETQYF. The rearrangement links TRBV5-1 to TRBJ2-5, with D maybe TRBD1 (5 bases). This CDR3 contains 15 residues. CDR1 and CDR2 (germline): SGHRS, YFSETQ. V was trimmed by 4 bases and J by 1 base, leaving 14 bases between them.

This chain joins TRBV7-9 and TRBJ2-5; tentative D call: TRBD2 (6 bases). The V end lost 3 bases, the J end lost 1 base, and 15 bases lay between the germline ends. CDR1 and CDR2 from the germline V gene are SEHNR and FQNEAQ (reference sequence). This CDR3 is 16 amino acids long. CDR3 sequence reads: CASSLDRGSFQETQYF. The CDR3 DNA is TGTGCCAGCAGCTTGGACCGGGGGAGTTTCCAAGAGACCCAGTACTTC.

The chain combines TRBV6-2 or TRBV6-3 with TRBJ2-3; D is ambiguous. Trimming stripped 4 bases from V and 2 bases from J, with 10 bases between. CDR1 MNHEY and CDR2 SVGEGT come from the germline V gene. CDR3 size: 14 residues. CDR3 region: CASSSTGLTDTQYF. CDR3 bases: TGTGCCAGCAGTTCGACTGGCCTCACAGATACGCAGTATTTT.

This chain links TRBV28 with TRBJ2-1; 11 bases fit TRBD2. Per germline, CDR1 MDHEN and CDR2 SYDVKM. The CDR3 length is 12 residues. The V and J ends lost 7 bases and 9 bases, in that order; junction bases with no gene match: 2. CDR3 DNA sequence: TGTGCCAGCATTAGCGGGGGGGTTGAGCAGTTCTTC. Encoded protein: CASISGGVEQFF.

CDR3 protein: CASSHRGDPEDEQFF. For the CDR3, the DNA is TGTGCCAGCAGCCATCGCGGGGACCCGGAGGATGAGCAGTTCTTC. The chain uses TRBV14 and TRBJ2-1; D is perhaps TRBD2 (6 bases). The CDR3 sequence is 15 residues long. Germline V gene sequence: CDR1 SGHDN, CDR2 FVKESK. Deletions cut 3 bases from V and 8 bases from J, with 17 bases between.

The chain has TRBV18 and TRBJ2-2; no clear D. The CDR3 loop spans 14 amino acids. V was shortened by 5 bases and J by 1 base, with 8 bases between the two germline ends. Per germline, CDR1 KGHSH and CDR2 LQKENI. The CDR3 spells CASSADLNTGELFF. DNA of the CDR3: TGTGCCAGCTCAGCCGACTTGAACACCGGGGAGCTGTTTTTT.